The T cell receptor (beta chain) under discussion was sequenced for a study of T cells after yellow fever vaccination. Findings and caveats of the study: Only a minor proportion of clonotypes was detected across both CD4 and CD8 compartments. One caveat is that FACS-sorted repertoires could contain abundant clonotypes contaminating from the bulk population.

A remark on this clonotype: What it recognizes is unknown.

Germline V gene sequence: CDR1 SGHKS, CDR2 YYEKEE (reference sequence). Trimming took off 9 bases at V and 7 bases at J, with 23 bases between the two ends. The CDR3 is 15 amino acids. Via MiXCR, TCRdb re-called the 5' RACE reads, giving one row per CDR3 protein. The data hold 450,000 to 650,000 distinct CDR3 sequences, with just over 20% observed a single time. The sequenced sample was PBMCs, obtained roughly 20 days after the first yellow fever vaccination. The sequence derives from a man between 18 and 29 years old who received the YFV17D yellow fever vaccine. The chain employs TRBV5-5 and TRBJ2-1; perhaps D is TRBD1 or TRBD2 (6 bases each). This chain's CDR3 is CATKPTVGGENEQFF. CDR3 DNA: TGTGCCACCAAACCTACAGTCGGGGGCGAGAATGAGCAGTTCTTC.